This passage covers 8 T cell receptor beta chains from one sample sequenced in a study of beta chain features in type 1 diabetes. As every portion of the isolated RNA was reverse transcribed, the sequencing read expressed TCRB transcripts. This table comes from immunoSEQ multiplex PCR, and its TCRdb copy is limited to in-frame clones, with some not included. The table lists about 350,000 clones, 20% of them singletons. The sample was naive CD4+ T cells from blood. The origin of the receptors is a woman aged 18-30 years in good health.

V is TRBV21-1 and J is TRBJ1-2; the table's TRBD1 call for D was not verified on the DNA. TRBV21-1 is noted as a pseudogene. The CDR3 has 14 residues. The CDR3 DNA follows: TGTGCCAGCAGCATCAGTTCAGGGTCGGAGGGCTACACCTTC. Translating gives CASSISSGSEGYTF.

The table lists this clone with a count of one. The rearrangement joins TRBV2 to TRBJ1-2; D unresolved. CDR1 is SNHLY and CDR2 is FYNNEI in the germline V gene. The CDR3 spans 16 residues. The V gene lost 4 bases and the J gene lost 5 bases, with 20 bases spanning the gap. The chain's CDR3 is CASSVSQAYLPYGYTF. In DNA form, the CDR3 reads TGTGCCAGCAGTGTTTCTCAAGCCTACTTACCTTATGGCTACACCTTC.

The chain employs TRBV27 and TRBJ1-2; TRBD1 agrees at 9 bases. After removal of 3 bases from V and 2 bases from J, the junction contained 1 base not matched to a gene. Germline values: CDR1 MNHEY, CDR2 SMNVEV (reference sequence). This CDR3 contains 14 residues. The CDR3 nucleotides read TGTGCCAGCAGTTTCACAGGGGGCAACTATGGCTACACCTTC. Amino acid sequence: CASSFTGGNYGYTF.

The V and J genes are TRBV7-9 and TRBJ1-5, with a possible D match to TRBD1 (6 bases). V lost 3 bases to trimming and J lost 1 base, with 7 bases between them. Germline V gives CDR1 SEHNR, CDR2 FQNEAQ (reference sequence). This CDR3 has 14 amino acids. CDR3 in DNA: TGTGCCAGCAGCTTCCAGGGGAGCAATCAGCCCCAGCATTTT. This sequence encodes CASSFQGSNQPQHF. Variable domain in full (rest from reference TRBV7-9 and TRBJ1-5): DTGVSQNPRHKITKRGQNVTFRCDPISEHNRLYWYRQTLGQGPEFLTYFQNEAQLEKSRLLSDRFSAERPKGSFSTLEIQRTEQGDSAMYLCASSFQGSNQPQHFGDGTRLSIL.

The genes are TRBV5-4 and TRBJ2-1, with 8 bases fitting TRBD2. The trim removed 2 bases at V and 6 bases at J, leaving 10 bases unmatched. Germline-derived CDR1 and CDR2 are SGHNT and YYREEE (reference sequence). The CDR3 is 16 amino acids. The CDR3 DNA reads TGTGCCAGCAGCTTATTGCCCGGGACTAGTTTCAATGAGCAGTTCTTC. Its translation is CASSLLPGTSFNEQFF.

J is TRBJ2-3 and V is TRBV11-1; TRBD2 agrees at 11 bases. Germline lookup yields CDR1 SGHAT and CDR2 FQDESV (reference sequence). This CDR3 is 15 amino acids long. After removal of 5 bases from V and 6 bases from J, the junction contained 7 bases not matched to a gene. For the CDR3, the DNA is TGTGCCAGCAGCCGGACTAGCGGGCTTCGGGATACGCAGTATTTT. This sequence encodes CASSRTSGLRDTQYF. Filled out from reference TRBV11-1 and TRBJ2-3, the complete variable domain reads EAEVAQSPRYKITEKSQAVAFWCDPISGHATLYWYRQILGQGPELLVQFQDESVVDDSQLPKDRFSAERLKGVDSTLKIQPAELGDSAMYLCASSRTSGLRDTQYFGPGTRLTVL.

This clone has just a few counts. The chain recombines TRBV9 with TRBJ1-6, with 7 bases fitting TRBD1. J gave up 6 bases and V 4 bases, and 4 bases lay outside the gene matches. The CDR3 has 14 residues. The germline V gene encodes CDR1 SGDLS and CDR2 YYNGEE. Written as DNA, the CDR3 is TGTGCCAGCAGCTCCCACAGGGGTAATTCACCCCTCCACTTT. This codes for CASSSHRGNSPLHF.

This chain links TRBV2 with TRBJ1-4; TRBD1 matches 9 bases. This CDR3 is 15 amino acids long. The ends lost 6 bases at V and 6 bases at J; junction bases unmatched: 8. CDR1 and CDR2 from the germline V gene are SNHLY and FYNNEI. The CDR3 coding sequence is TGTGCCAGCAGGGACCACGGACAGGGGCATGAAAAACTGTTTTTT. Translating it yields CASRDHGQGHEKLFF.